These 28 T cell receptor beta chains were all obtained from the same sample, sequenced in a study of T cells in Graves' hyperthyroidism and ophthalmopathy. Template material for amplifying TCR beta CDR3 regions consisted of RNA transcripts. The HTBI primer set served for first-round RT-PCR of the TCR CDR3. TCRdb passed the multiplex PCR reads through MiXCR, listing each CDR3 protein once. In the table there are hundreds of thousands of distinct CDR3 sequences, 16% of which are singletons. Specimen: blood. The receptors were gathered from a woman between 18 and 29 years old with Graves' hyperthyroidism.

This clonotype has ten or more counts. The chain joins TRBV20-1 to TRBJ2-5, with 14 bases fitting TRBD2. Germline V gene lookup returns CDR1 DFQATT and CDR2 SNEGSKA (reference sequence). Trimming cost V 5 bases and J 3 bases; bases outside gene matches: 8. The CDR3 has 16 residues. This CDR3 reads CSAWTSGGILEETQYF. CDR3 sequence (DNA): TGCAGTGCTTGGACTAGCGGGGGGATACTGGAAGAGACCCAGTACTTC.

This clonotype was seen repeatedly, ten times or more. This chain joins TRBV10-3 and TRBJ2-1; D may be TRBD2 (6 bases). V lost 7 bases and J lost 5, with 12 bases in between. The V gene's germline CDR1 is ENHRY and CDR2 SYGVKD. This CDR3 region has 13 residues. DNA for the CDR3: TGTGCCATCACCGGGAGATTCGACAATGAGCAGTTCTTC. It yields the protein CAITGRFDNEQFF.

The table lists this clonotype with a few counts. The V and J genes are TRBV11-3 and TRBJ1-6; D is possibly TRBD1 (5 bases). The CDR3 has 14 amino acids. V was clipped by 5 bases and J by 6 bases, with 11 bases between them. Looked up from germline, CDR1 is SGHNT and CDR2 is YENEEA. CDR3 in amino acids: CASSNLGTNSPLHF. CDR3 in DNA: TGTGCCAGCAGCAATCTTGGGACTAATTCACCCCTCCACTTT.

This clonotype was detected only a few times. The chain has TRBV11-1 and TRBJ2-1; tentative D call: TRBD1 (5 bases). Germline V gene data show CDR1 as SGHAT and CDR2 as FQDESV (reference sequence). This CDR3 has 18 amino acids. The germline V and J ends were trimmed by 0 bases and 0 bases, with 15 bases remaining between them. This CDR3 is CASSLARGQTSSYNEQFF. For the CDR3, the DNA is TGTGCCAGCAGCTTAGCAAGAGGACAAACGAGCTCCTACAATGAGCAGTTCTTC.

The chain employs TRBV5-4 and TRBJ1-2, with TRBD1 as a possible D gene (5 bases). V was shortened by 1 base and J by 7 bases, with 17 bases between the two germline ends. The CDR3 is made up of 15 amino acids. Germline CDR1 is SGHNT and CDR2 is YYREEE (reference sequence). CDR3: CASSLTSAGFSGYTF. CDR3 sequence (DNA): TGTGCCAGCAGCTTGACCTCTGCAGGGTTCAGTGGCTACACCTTC.

The V and J genes are TRBV13 and TRBJ2-3; D uncertain. The CDR3 sequence is 12 residues long. The V end was cut by 6 bases, the J end by 2 bases, with 6 bases between. Germline V gene sequence: CDR1 PRHDT, CDR2 FYEKMQ (reference sequence). The CDR3 DNA follows: TGTGCCAGCAGTCATACCACAGATACGCAGTATTTT. It codes for CASSHTTDTQYF.

Ten or more counts support this clonotype. The V call is TRBV2, the J call TRBJ2-3; 9 nucleotides match TRBD2. The CDR3 has 16 amino acids. CDR1 SNHLY and CDR2 FYNNEI come from the germline V gene. After removal of 6 bases from V and 0 bases from J, the junction contained 7 bases not matched to a gene. The CDR3 nucleotides read TGTGCCAGCAGCCTCCGGCTAGCGGGGAGCACAGATACGCAGTATTTT. This translates into CASSLRLAGSTDTQYF.

The sample holds a few counts of this clonotype. This chain joins TRBV19 and TRBJ2-2; D not resolved. Germline V gene sequence: CDR1 LNHDA, CDR2 SQIVND (reference sequence). The CDR3 covers 16 residues. With 4 bases removed from V and 6 bases from J, the gap between germline ends came to 18 bases. Here the CDR3 DNA reads TGTGCCAGTAGTACGCCATGGCGCCCGTCATCCGGGGAGCTGTTTTTT. It yields the protein CASSTPWRPSSGELFF. Full variable domain (outside the CDR3, taken from reference TRBV19 and TRBJ2-2): DGGITQSPKYLFRKEGQNVTLSCEQNLNHDAMYWYRQDPGQGLRLIYYSQIVNDFQKGDIAEGYSVSREKKESFPLTVTSAQKNPTAFYLCASSTPWRPSSGELFFGEGSRLTVL.

The chain is built from TRBV6-2 or TRBV6-3 and TRBJ1-5; no definite D call. CDR3 length: 14 residues. Germline assignment: CDR1 MNHEY and CDR2 SVGEGT. V was trimmed by 7 bases and J by 7 bases, leaving 17 bases between them. CDR3 sequence (DNA): TGTGCCAGCACTATGACGGGCCGTAACCAGCCCCAGCATTTT. Protein sequence: CASTMTGRNQPQHF.

The CDR3 DNA is TGTGCCAGCAGTTTTACCGCCAAGGGACAGGGGGAGACCCAGTACTTC. Protein product: CASSFTAKGQGETQYF. This sequence joins TRBV11-3 and TRBJ2-5; TRBD1 matches 10 bases. Per the germline V gene, CDR1 is SGHNT and CDR2 is YENEEA. V dropped 6 bases and J dropped 5; count of bases not matched to a gene: 12. The CDR3 loop spans 16 amino acids.

This clonotype was detected ten times or more. The genes are TRBV18 and TRBJ2-1; 7 nucleotides line up with TRBD2. The CDR3 consists of 15 residues. V trimming: 3 bases; J trimming: 6 bases; junction bases outside the gene matches: 8. Looked up from germline, CDR1 is KGHSH and CDR2 is LQKENI. The CDR3 spells CASSPVVSGANEQFF. CDR3 in DNA: TGTGCCAGCTCACCGGTGGTCAGCGGGGCCAATGAGCAGTTCTTC.

This clonotype appeared many times. The rearrangement uses TRBV12-3 or TRBV12-4 and TRBJ2-1; possible D gene TRBD2, 6 bases. With 6 bases removed from V and 4 bases from J, the gap between germline ends came to 16 bases. The CDR3 spans 15 residues. This CDR3 reads CASSLGTGLYNEQFF. The CDR3, as DNA: TGTGCCAGCAGCTTGGGGACTGGCCTATACAATGAGCAGTTCTTC.

Details on this clonotype: A much larger clone differs by one base, so this may be a read error. The limits of the CDR3 on the DNA are not certain, so only TCRdb's listed CDR3 is given. This chain uses TRBV13 with TRBJ1-2; the D call of TRBD1 is as the table states it, not checked on the DNA. CDR1 is PRHDT and CDR2 is FYEKMQ in the germline V gene (reference sequence). The CDR3 is made up of 14 amino acids, end residues included. The CDR3 loop is CASFRQGKNYGCTF.

DNA for the CDR3: TGTGCCAGCAGAGCCCAGGACAGGTTATTCTATGGCTACACCTTC. Its translation is CASRAQDRLFYGYTF. This rearrangement joins TRBV6-1 to TRBJ1-2, with TRBD1 identical over 7 bases. Per germline, CDR1 MNHNS and CDR2 SASEGT. This CDR3 contains 15 residues. V dropped 6 bases and J dropped 4; count of bases not matched to a gene: 11.

This clonotype was detected ten times or more. The chain has TRBV12-3 or TRBV12-4 and TRBJ1-2, with D perhaps TRBD1 (5 bases). V lost 6 bases, J lost 2 bases, and 10 bases lay in between. CDR3 length equals 13 residues. CDR3 residues: CASSPTGNYGYTF. In nucleotides, the CDR3 is TGTGCCAGCAGCCCCACAGGAAACTATGGCTACACCTTC.

This sequence joins TRBV5-1 and TRBJ2-5, with 7 bases matching TRBD1. After removal of 0 bases from V and 4 bases from J, the junction contained 6 bases not matched to a gene. The CDR3 has 15 residues. Germline loops: CDR1 SGHRS, CDR2 YFSETQ. CDR3 in DNA: TGCGCCAGCAGCTTGGATCTAAGGGGGCGAGAGACCCAGTACTTC. Translating gives CASSLDLRGRETQYF.

This clonotype was seen a handful of times. The rearrangement joins TRBV15 to TRBJ1-1; D might be TRBD1 (6 bases). From germline, CDR1 is LNHNV and CDR2 YYDKDF (reference sequence). The CDR3 has 13 amino acids. The V end lost 1 base, the J end lost 7 bases, and 10 bases lay between the germline ends. CDR3 DNA: TGTGCCACCAGCAGAGTCGCAGGGGATGAAGCTTTCTTT. This codes for CATSRVAGDEAFF.

At least ten counts were recorded for this clonotype. This sequence joins TRBV20-1 and TRBJ2-1; TRBD2 is a possible D gene (6 bases). The CDR3 loop spans 12 amino acids. Germline V gene data show CDR1 as DFQATT and CDR2 as SNEGSKA (reference sequence). V was clipped by 3 bases and J by 7 bases, with 10 bases between them. CDR3 nucleotides: TGCAGTGCTAGCTCGGCGGGGAATGAGCAGTTCTTC. This gives the protein CSASSAGNEQFF.

This clonotype was counted ten times or more. The V gene is TRBV20-1, the J gene TRBJ1-1, with D possibly being TRBD1 (5 bases). V was clipped by 5 bases and J by 0 bases, with 19 bases between them. Germline assignment: CDR1 DFQATT and CDR2 SNEGSKA (reference sequence). The CDR3 extends over 16 amino acids. The CDR3 DNA is TGCAGTGCTGCCAGGGCTCGGACCTTTTTGAACACTGAAGCTTTCTTT. It translates to CSAARARTFLNTEAFF.

This clonotype was seen repeatedly, ten times or more. The genes are TRBV7-6 and TRBJ1-2; 11 bases align to TRBD1. V was clipped by 5 bases and J by 4 bases; unmatched bases: 9. From germline, CDR1 is SGHVS and CDR2 FNYEAQ. The CDR3 runs to 16 residues. Written as DNA, the CDR3 is TGTGCCAGCAGCCCGGACAGGGGGCGCTCAGGCTATGGCTACACCTTC. This codes for CASSPDRGRSGYGYTF.

This clonotype was detected many times. The chain carries TRBV11-2 and TRBJ1-2; D ambiguous. Between the trimmed V and J ends, which lost 2 bases and 3 bases, there was a span of 1 base. This CDR3 has 11 amino acids. CDR1 and CDR2 from the germline V gene are SGHAT and FQNNGV. CDR3 DNA: TGTGCCAGCAGCTTATACTATGGCTACACCTTC. It codes for CASSLYYGYTF. The entire variable domain, with the rest obtained from reference TRBV11-2 and TRBJ1-2, is as follows: EAGVAQSPRYKIIEKRQSVAFWCNPISGHATLYWYQQILGQGPKLLIQFQNNGVVDDSQLPKDRFSAERLKGVDSTLKIQPAKLEDSAVYLCASSLYYGYTFGSGTRLTVV.

This clonotype has ten or more counts. V and J are TRBV7-8 and TRBJ2-5; 7 bases fit TRBD1. Germline lookup yields CDR1 SGHVS and CDR2 FQNEAQ. V lost 2 bases, J lost 1 base, and 10 bases stayed unmatched. This CDR3 has 17 amino acids. This chain's CDR3 is CASSLSGTGVPQETQYF. In nucleotides, the CDR3 is TGTGCCAGCAGCTTATCCGGAACAGGGGTACCCCAAGAGACCCAGTACTTC. Full variable domain (outside the CDR3, taken from reference TRBV7-8 and TRBJ2-5): GAGVSQSPRYKVAKRGQDVALRCDPISGHVSLFWYQQALGQGPEFLTYFQNEAQLDKSGLPSDRFFAERPEGSVSTLKIQRTQQEDSAVYLCASSLSGTGVPQETQYFGPGTRLLVL.

This chain uses TRBV29-1 with TRBJ1-1; TRBD1 aligns across 9 bases. The V and J ends lost 7 bases and 5 bases, in that order; junction bases with no gene match: 5. The CDR3 contains 12 residues. From germline, CDR1 is SQVTM and CDR2 ANQGSEA. CDR3 protein: CSAGTGRTEAFF. DNA for the CDR3: TGCAGCGCTGGGACAGGGCGGACTGAAGCTTTCTTT.

Many counts were recorded for this clonotype. The V call is TRBV20-1, the J call TRBJ2-1; TRBD2 agrees at 12 bases. The germline V gene encodes CDR1 DFQATT and CDR2 SNEGSKA (reference sequence). V trimming: 6 bases; J trimming: 8 bases; junction bases outside the gene matches: 8. The CDR3 consists of 14 residues. CDR3 loop: CSARWTSGTYEQFF. The CDR3 DNA reads as TGCAGTGCCAGATGGACTAGCGGGACGTATGAGCAGTTCTTC.

In its sample, this clonotype was seen many times. This chain links TRBV2 with TRBJ1-6, with 9 bases lining up with TRBD1. CDR1 is SNHLY and CDR2 is FYNNEI in the germline V gene. V lost 8 bases, J lost 9 bases, and 8 bases stayed unmatched. The CDR3 length is 14 residues. In nucleotides, the CDR3 is TGTGCCAGCGGGAGGACAGGGGAAGGTTCACCCCTCCACTTT. Protein product: CASGRTGEGSPLHF. Full variable domain (rest looked up from reference TRBV2 and TRBJ1-6): EPEVTQTPSHQVTQMGQEVILRCVPISNHLYFYWYRQILGQKVEFLVSFYNNEISEKSEIFDDQFSVERPDGSNFTLKIRSTKLEDSAMYFCASGRTGEGSPLHFGNGTRLTVT.

In this sample, this clonotype turned up many times. This CDR3 is CASSPGTGFYNEQFF. In nucleotides, the CDR3 is TGTGCCAGCAGTCCCGGGACCGGGTTCTACAATGAGCAGTTCTTC. This sequence joins TRBV6-2 or TRBV6-3 and TRBJ2-1, with D perhaps TRBD1 or TRBD2 (5 bases each). The length of the CDR3 is 15 residues. Germline V gene lookup returns CDR1 MNHEY and CDR2 SVGEGT. The V and J ends lost 5 bases and 3 bases respectively, with 14 bases between them.

This clonotype appeared many times. This chain links TRBV7-2 with TRBJ2-7; D is possibly TRBD1 or TRBD2 (5 bases each). This CDR3 region has 15 residues. With 1 base removed from V and 1 base from J, the gap between germline ends came to 11 bases. Germline assignment: CDR1 SGHTA and CDR2 FQGNSA. In DNA form, the CDR3 reads TGTGCCAGCAGCTTAGGGGGGACCGCATCCTACGAGCAGTACTTC. It encodes CASSLGGTASYEQYF.

This clonotype was picked up a small number of times. The CDR3 protein is CASSQDWGSGGTYEQYF. CDR3 in DNA: TGTGCCAGCAGCCAAGATTGGGGGAGCGGGGGGACCTACGAGCAGTACTTC. The chain joins TRBV14 to TRBJ2-7; TRBD2 matches 9 bases. Germline V lookup: CDR1 SGHDN, CDR2 FVKESK. V dropped 0 bases and J dropped 2; count of bases not matched to a gene: 8. This CDR3 region has 17 residues.